This T cell receptor (beta chain) was found in a study of control samples from healthy donors and cancer patients. The table came from immunoSEQ multiplex PCR; TCRdb's copy has only in-frame clones and leaves some out. The sample contains 95,000 to 110,000 clones, 75% to 90% of which appear only once. Germline CDR1 is SGHRS and CDR2 is YFSETQ. The CDR3 has 14 residues. The V end was cut by 4 bases, the J end by 5 bases, with 16 bases between. The source is a man aged 60-69 years with lung cancer. Sample: PBMCs. This chain uses TRBV5-1 with TRBJ2-7; D possibly corresponds to TRBD1 (5 bases). This CDR3 is CASSISQVIDEQYF. The CDR3 nucleotides read TGCGCCAGCAGCATATCACAGGTAATTGACGAGCAGTACTTC.